This passage covers 21 T cell receptor beta chains from one sample sequenced in a study of T cell repertoires in ileal Crohn's disease. Assay used: immunoSEQ multiplex PCR; TCRdb lists only in-frame clones, some missing. The sample comprises 55,000 to 65,000 clones, 85% to 90% of which are singletons, and around 2.1% rests with the top ten. This sample's time point: neoterminal ileum biopsy at postoperative endoscopy, about 6 months after surgery. Sequencing was carried out using ileal tissue. These receptors all stem from an adult with Crohn's disease.

The V gene is TRBV19, the J gene TRBJ1-2; D remains unclear. Trimming removed 10 bases at V and 5 bases at J, with 11 bases between. The CDR3 runs to 11 residues. Germline loops: CDR1 LNHDA, CDR2 SQIVND (reference sequence). CDR3 loop: CATNGLYGYTF. CDR3 nucleotide sequence: TGTGCCACCAACGGACTATATGGCTACACCTTC.

The gene calls are TRBV5-1 and TRBJ2-6, with D possibly being TRBD1 (6 bases). CDR3 length: 17 amino acids. Looked up from germline, CDR1 is SGHRS and CDR2 is YFSETQ. Trimming took off 2 bases at V and 1 base at J, with 13 bases between the two ends. This CDR3 reads CASSLDSGVSGANVLTF. CDR3 in DNA: TGCGCCAGCAGCTTAGACTCAGGGGTTTCTGGGGCCAACGTCCTGACTTTC.

The chain has TRBV19 and TRBJ1-2; 9 bases are shared with TRBD1. V was pared by 4 bases and J by 8 bases, with 17 bases of the junction left unmatched. The V gene's germline CDR1 is LNHDA and CDR2 SQIVND (reference sequence). This CDR3 region has 17 residues. The CDR3 reads CASSSPGIKGQGSGYTF. Here the CDR3 DNA reads TGTGCCAGTAGTAGTCCGGGGATTAAAGGACAGGGGAGCGGCTACACCTTC.

This rearrangement joins TRBV9 to TRBJ1-1; TRBD1 matches at 9 bases. Germline V lookup: CDR1 SGDLS, CDR2 YYNGEE. CDR3 size: 17 residues. The V segment lost 3 bases and the J segment 0 bases; nucleotides outside the gene matches: 9. CDR3 DNA: TGTGCCAGCAGCGAGGGACAGGGAAAGATGATGAACACTGAAGCTTTCTTT. Translated, it gives CASSEGQGKMMNTEAFF.

V and J are TRBV2 and TRBJ1-3; 7 bases are a match to TRBD1. Per the germline V gene, CDR1 is SNHLY and CDR2 is FYNNEI. The length of the CDR3 is 16 residues. V lost 7 bases, J lost 0 bases, and 9 bases stayed unmatched. CDR3 residues: CASTRDSLRSGNTIYF. CDR3 DNA: TGTGCCAGCACCAGGGACAGCCTACGCTCTGGAAACACCATATATTTT. The whole variable domain, remainder taken from reference TRBV2 and TRBJ1-3, is EPEVTQTPSHQVTQMGQEVILRCVPISNHLYFYWYRQILGQKVEFLVSFYNNEISEKSEIFDDQFSVERPDGSNFTLKIRSTKLEDSAMYFCASTRDSLRSGNTIYFGEGSWLTVV.

The CDR3 nucleotides read TGTGCCAGCAGCTTGTTGTCGGGCAATCAGCCCCAGCATTTT. Translated, it gives CASSLLSGNQPQHF. The chain joins TRBV5-8 to TRBJ1-5; D gene ambiguous. V shed 1 base and J shed 2 bases, with 7 bases lying between them. CDR1 and CDR2 from the germline V gene are SGHTS and YDEGEE. The CDR3 is 14 residues long. Looking up the rest from reference TRBV5-8 and TRBJ1-5 gives the full variable domain: EAGVTQSPTHLIKTRGQQATLRCSPISGHTSVYWYQQALGLGLQFLLWYDEGEERNRGNFPPRFSGRQFPNYSSELNVNALELEDSALYLCASSLLSGNQPQHFGDGTRLSIL.

This clone was counted once. The V gene is TRBV7-3, the J gene TRBJ2-1; TRBD2 agrees at 9 bases. V shed 4 bases and J 2 bases; nucleotides not matched to a gene: 3. The germline V gene encodes CDR1 SGHTA and CDR2 FQGTGA. This CDR3 spans 15 amino acids. The CDR3 sequence is CASSSSGAPYNEQFF. CDR3 sequence (DNA): TGTGCCAGCAGCTCTAGCGGGGCTCCCTACAATGAGCAGTTCTTC.

The chain recombines TRBV7-2 with TRBJ1-2; D remains ambiguous. Germline CDR1 SGHTA, CDR2 FQGNSA. This CDR3 contains 14 residues. Trimming took off 1 base at V and 4 bases at J, with 10 bases between the two ends. The CDR3 DNA reads as TGTGCCAGCAGCTTAGACACCGCAGTCTATGGCTACACCTTC. Encoded protein: CASSLDTAVYGYTF.

V and J are TRBV6-1 and TRBJ2-5; D is undetermined. Germline lookup yields CDR1 MNHNS and CDR2 SASEGT. The CDR3 length is 16 residues. The V gene lost 2 bases and the J gene lost 1 base, with 14 bases spanning the gap. The CDR3 DNA reads TGTGCCAGCAGTGAATTTCGCCGCGGCAGCCAAGAGACCCAGTACTTC. Encoded protein: CASSEFRRGSQETQYF.

The chain employs TRBV5-1 and TRBJ2-7; D is unresolved. This CDR3 contains 13 residues. Germline CDR1 SGHRS, CDR2 YFSETQ. Trimming pared 5 bases from V and 5 bases from J, leaving 14 bases between. The CDR3 reads CASSFLDINEQYF. CDR3 nucleotide sequence: TGCGCCAGCAGTTTCCTTGACATAAACGAGCAGTACTTC.

The chain recombines TRBV4-2 with TRBJ2-7; 7 nucleotides match TRBD2. Germline loops: CDR1 LGHNA, CDR2 YNFKEQ. The V gene end was trimmed by 0 bases and the J gene end by 6 bases; junction bases not matched to a gene: 17. This CDR3 spans 18 amino acids. The CDR3 coding sequence is TGTGCCAGCAGCCAAGAAGAGGCGGCTAGCGGCCAAATCCGCGAGCAGTACTTC. As protein: CASSQEEAASGQIREQYF.

CDR3 bases: TGTGCCAGCAGCGTAGATTTGAGGACAGGCATGAACACTGAAGCTTTCTTT. The encoded protein is CASSVDLRTGMNTEAFF. The chain couples TRBV9 to TRBJ1-1; 7 bases fit TRBD1. CDR1 is SGDLS, CDR2 YYNGEE, per germline. This CDR3 region has 17 residues. Trimming removed 0 bases from V and 0 bases from J; junction bases left unmatched: 8.

This clone came up once. V and J are TRBV2 and TRBJ1-5; TRBD1 matches 7 bases. The germline V gene has CDR1 SNHLY and CDR2 FYNNEI. There are 18 residues in the CDR3. V trimming: 2 bases; J trimming: 0 bases; junction bases outside the gene matches: 10. CDR3 bases: TGTGCCAGCAGTGAAAGGGGACAGAAAATTTATAGCAATCAGCCCCAGCATTTT. This gives the protein CASSERGQKIYSNQPQHF.

V usage is TRBV5-1 and J usage is TRBJ2-7; 7 bases are a match to TRBD2. This CDR3 has 13 amino acids. Germline V gene sequence: CDR1 SGHRS, CDR2 YFSETQ. The ends lost 4 bases at V and 4 bases at J; junction bases unmatched: 5. The CDR3: CASSPGEGYEQYF. The CDR3 nucleotides are TGCGCCAGCAGCCCCGGGGAGGGATACGAGCAGTACTTC.

The chain uses TRBV10-2 and TRBJ1-1; 8 nucleotides agree with TRBD1. With 0 bases clipped from V and 11 bases from J, the junction kept 5 bases outside the gene matches. Germline assignment: CDR1 WSHSY and CDR2 SAAADI. The CDR3 sequence is 13 residues long. The CDR3 nucleotides read TGCGCCAGCAGTGAGTCAGGAAGGACAGGGGCTTTCTTT. Translation: CASSESGRTGAFF.

Only a few counts were recorded for this clone. The chain links TRBV11-3 to TRBJ1-1; a possible D gene is TRBD1 (5 bases). Germline assignment: CDR1 SGHNT and CDR2 YENEEA. The length of the CDR3 is 16 residues. V shed 1 base and J shed 5 bases, with 17 bases lying between them. CDR3 sequence: CASSLGGAGRGTEAFF. The DNA for the CDR3 is TGTGCCAGCAGCTTAGGAGGGGCCGGGAGAGGTACTGAAGCTTTCTTT. The variable domain in full, with the rest retrieved from reference TRBV11-3 and TRBJ1-1, is EAGVVQSPRYKIIEKKQPVAFWCNPISGHNTLYWYLQNLGQGPELLIRYENEEAVDDSQLPKDRFSAERLKGVDSTLKIQPAELGDSAVYLCASSLGGAGRGTEAFFGQGTRLTVV.

This clone is a singleton in its sample. The V call is TRBV29-1, the J call TRBJ2-7; 11 nucleotides match TRBD1. V lost 6 bases to trimming and J lost 0 bases; unmatched junction nucleotides: 7. CDR3 length: 15 amino acids. Germline lookup yields CDR1 SQVTM and CDR2 ANQGSEA. Here the CDR3 reads CSVSTGTGGSYEQYF. DNA of the CDR3: TGCAGCGTATCGACCGGGACAGGGGGCTCCTACGAGCAGTACTTC.

The gene calls are TRBV7-2 and TRBJ1-6; weak D call: TRBD1 (6 bases). Germline V gives CDR1 SGHTA, CDR2 FQGNSA. This CDR3 has 14 residues. V shed 2 bases and J shed 9 bases, with 11 bases lying between them. The DNA for the CDR3 is TGTGCCAGCAGCTTATCCAGGACAGTTTCACCCCTCCACTTT. This encodes CASSLSRTVSPLHF.

The genes are TRBV9 and TRBJ2-5, with 13 bases identical to TRBD2. The germline CDR1 and CDR2 sequences are SGDLS and YYNGEE. The CDR3 is made up of 14 amino acids. The V and J ends lost 3 bases and 4 bases, in that order; junction bases with no gene match: 0. The CDR3, as DNA: TGTGCCAGCAGCGGGACTAGCGGGAGAGAGACCCAGTACTTC. It yields the protein CASSGTSGRETQYF.

With regard to this clone: Distinct nucleotide sequences in the sample also encode this CDR3. V is TRBV18 and J is TRBJ1-4, with 7 positions matching TRBD1. The CDR3 has 14 residues. Germline V gene data show CDR1 as KGHSH and CDR2 as LQKENI. Trimming cost V 3 bases and J 4 bases; bases outside gene matches: 2. The chain's CDR3 is CASSPGQLNEKLFF. CDR3 in DNA: TGTGCCAGCTCACCGGGACAGCTTAATGAAAAACTGTTTTTT.

J is TRBJ2-3 and V is TRBV4-1, with D unresolved. CDR3 length: 16 amino acids. Germline V gene sequence: CDR1 MGHRA, CDR2 YSYEKL. Trimming took 0 bases from V and 4 from J, leaving 14 bases between them. In DNA, the CDR3 is TGCGCCAGCAGCCAAGATTTAGCTGGTGTCGCAGATACGCAGTATTTT. Its protein is CASSQDLAGVADTQYF.